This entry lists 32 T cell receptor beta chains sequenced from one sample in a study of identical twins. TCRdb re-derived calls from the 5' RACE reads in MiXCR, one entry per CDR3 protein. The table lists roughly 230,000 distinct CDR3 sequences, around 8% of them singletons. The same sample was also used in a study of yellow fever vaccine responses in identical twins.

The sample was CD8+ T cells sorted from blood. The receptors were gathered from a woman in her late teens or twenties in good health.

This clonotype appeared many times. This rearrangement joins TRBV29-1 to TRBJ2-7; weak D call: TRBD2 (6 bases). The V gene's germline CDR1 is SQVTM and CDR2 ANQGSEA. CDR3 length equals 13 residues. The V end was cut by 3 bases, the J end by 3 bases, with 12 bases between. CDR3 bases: TGCAGCGTTGAGTATCCGGGAGTCTACGAGCAGTACTTC. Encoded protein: CSVEYPGVYEQYF.

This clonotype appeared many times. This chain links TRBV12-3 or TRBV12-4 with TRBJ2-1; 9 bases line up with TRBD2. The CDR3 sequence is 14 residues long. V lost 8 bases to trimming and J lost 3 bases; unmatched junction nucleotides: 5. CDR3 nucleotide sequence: TGTGCCAGCTCTCGGACTAGCGTCTACAATGAGCAGTTCTTC. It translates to CASSRTSVYNEQFF.

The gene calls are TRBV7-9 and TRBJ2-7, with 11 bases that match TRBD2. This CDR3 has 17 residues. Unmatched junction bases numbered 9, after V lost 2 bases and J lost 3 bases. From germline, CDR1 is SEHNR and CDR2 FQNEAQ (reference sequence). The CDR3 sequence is CASSLTTATSGGYEQYF. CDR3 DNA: TGTGCCAGCAGCTTAACCACGGCCACTAGCGGGGGCTACGAGCAGTACTTC.

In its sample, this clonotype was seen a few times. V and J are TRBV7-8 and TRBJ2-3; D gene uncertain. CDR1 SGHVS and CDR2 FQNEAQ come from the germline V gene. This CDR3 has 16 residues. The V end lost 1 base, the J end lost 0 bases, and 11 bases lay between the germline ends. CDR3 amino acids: CASSLGTLTSTDTQYF. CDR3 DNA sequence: TGTGCCAGCAGCTTAGGAACCCTAACTAGCACAGATACGCAGTATTTT.

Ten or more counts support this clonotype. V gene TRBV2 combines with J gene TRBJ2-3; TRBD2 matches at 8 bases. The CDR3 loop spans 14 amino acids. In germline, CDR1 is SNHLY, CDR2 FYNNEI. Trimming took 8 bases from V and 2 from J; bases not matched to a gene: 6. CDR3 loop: CASREREITDTQYF. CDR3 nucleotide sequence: TGTGCCAGCCGGGAGCGGGAGATCACAGATACGCAGTATTTT. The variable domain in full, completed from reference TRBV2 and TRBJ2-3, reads EPEVTQTPSHQVTQMGQEVILRCVPISNHLYFYWYRQILGQKVEFLVSFYNNEISEKSEIFDDQFSVERPDGSNFTLKIRSTKLEDSAMYFCASREREITDTQYFGPGTRLTVL.

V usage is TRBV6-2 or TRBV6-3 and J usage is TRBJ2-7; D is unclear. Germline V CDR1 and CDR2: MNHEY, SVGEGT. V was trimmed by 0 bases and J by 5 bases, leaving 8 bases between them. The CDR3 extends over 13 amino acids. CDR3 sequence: CASSYSMFHEQYF. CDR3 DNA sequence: TGTGCCAGCAGTTACTCGATGTTCCACGAGCAGTACTTC.

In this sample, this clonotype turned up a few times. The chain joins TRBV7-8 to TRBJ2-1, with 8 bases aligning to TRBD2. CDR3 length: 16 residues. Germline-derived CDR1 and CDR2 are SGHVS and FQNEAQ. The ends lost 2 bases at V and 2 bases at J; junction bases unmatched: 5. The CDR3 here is CASSLRVGGAYNEQFF. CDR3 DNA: TGTGCCAGCAGCTTACGGGTCGGGGGGGCCTACAATGAGCAGTTCTTC.

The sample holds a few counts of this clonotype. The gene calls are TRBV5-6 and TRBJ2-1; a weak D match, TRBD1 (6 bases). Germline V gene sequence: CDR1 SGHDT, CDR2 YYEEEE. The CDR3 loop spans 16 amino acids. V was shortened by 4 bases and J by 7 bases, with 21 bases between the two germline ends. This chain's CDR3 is CASSQSTGFGENEQFF. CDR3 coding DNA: TGTGCCAGCAGCCAATCTACAGGGTTTGGTGAGAATGAGCAGTTCTTC.

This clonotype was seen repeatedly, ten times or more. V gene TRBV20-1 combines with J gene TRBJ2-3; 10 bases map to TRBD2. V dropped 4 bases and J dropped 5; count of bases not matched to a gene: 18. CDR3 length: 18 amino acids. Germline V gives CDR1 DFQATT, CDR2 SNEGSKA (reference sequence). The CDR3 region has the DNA TGCAGTGCTACCGCCGGGACTAGCGTATGGGAACCGGAAGATACGCAGTATTTT. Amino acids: CSATAGTSVWEPEDTQYF.

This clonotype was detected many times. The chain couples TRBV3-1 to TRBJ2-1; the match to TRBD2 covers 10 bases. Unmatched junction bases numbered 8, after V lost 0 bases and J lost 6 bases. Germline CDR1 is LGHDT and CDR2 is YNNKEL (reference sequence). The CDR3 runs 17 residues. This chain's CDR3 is CASSQDTLLAGPNEQFF. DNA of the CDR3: TGTGCCAGCAGCCAAGATACCCTACTAGCGGGGCCCAATGAGCAGTTCTTC.

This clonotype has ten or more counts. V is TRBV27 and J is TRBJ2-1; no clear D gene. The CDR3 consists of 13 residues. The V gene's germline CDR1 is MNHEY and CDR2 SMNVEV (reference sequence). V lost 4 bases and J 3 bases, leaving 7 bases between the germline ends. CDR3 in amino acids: CASSSYNYNEQFF. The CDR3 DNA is TGTGCCAGCAGTTCATATAACTACAATGAGCAGTTCTTC.

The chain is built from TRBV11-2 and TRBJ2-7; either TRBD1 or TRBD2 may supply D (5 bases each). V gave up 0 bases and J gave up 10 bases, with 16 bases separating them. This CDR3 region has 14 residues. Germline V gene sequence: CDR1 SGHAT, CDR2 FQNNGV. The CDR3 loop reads CASSLDPRGPEQYF. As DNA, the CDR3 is TGTGCCAGCAGCTTAGATCCTCGGGGCCCCGAACAGTACTTC.

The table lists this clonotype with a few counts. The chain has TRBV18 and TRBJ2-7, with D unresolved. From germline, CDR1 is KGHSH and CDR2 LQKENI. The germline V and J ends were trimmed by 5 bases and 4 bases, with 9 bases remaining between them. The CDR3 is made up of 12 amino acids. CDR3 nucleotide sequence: TGTGCCAGCTCAGCTAGGAATTACGAGCAGTACTTC. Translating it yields CASSARNYEQYF.

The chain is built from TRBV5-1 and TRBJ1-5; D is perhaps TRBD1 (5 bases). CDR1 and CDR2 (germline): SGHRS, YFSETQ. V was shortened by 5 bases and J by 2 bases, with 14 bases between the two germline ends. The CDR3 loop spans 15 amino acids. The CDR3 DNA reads TGCGCCAGCAGGCCTTCGGGGCAGGGCAATCAGCCCCAGCATTTT. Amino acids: CASRPSGQGNQPQHF.

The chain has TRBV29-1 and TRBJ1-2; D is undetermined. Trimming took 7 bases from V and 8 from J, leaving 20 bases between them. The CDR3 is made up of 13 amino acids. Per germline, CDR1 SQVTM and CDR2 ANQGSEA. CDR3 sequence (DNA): TGCAGCGCTATGTCCGAAGGTAACAGCGGCTACACCTTC. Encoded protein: CSAMSEGNSGYTF.

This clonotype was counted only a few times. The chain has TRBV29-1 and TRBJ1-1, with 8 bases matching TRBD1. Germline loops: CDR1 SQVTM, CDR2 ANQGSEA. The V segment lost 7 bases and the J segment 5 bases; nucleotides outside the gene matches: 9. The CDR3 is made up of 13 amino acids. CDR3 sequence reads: CSATTGEGTEAFF. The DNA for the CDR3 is TGCAGCGCGACGACAGGGGAGGGGACTGAAGCTTTCTTT.

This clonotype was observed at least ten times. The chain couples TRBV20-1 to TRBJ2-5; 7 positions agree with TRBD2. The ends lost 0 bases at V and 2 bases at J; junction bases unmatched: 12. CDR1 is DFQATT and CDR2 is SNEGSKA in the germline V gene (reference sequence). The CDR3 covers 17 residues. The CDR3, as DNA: TGCAGTGCTAGAGATCCGCTCAGCGGGAAAGTGCAAGAGACCCAGTACTTC. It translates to CSARDPLSGKVQETQYF.

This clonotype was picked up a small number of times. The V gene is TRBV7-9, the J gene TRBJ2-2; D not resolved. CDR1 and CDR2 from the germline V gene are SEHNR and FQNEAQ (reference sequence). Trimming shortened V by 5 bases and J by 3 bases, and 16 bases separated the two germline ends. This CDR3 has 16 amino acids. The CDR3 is CASSLETVLDTGELFF. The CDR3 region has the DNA TGTGCCAGCAGCCTTGAAACTGTTCTTGACACCGGGGAGCTGTTTTTT. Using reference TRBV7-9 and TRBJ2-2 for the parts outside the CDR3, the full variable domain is DTGVSQNPRHKITKRGQNVTFRCDPISEHNRLYWYRQTLGQGPEFLTYFQNEAQLEKSRLLSDRFSAERPKGSFSTLEIQRTEQGDSAMYLCASSLETVLDTGELFFGEGSRLTVL.

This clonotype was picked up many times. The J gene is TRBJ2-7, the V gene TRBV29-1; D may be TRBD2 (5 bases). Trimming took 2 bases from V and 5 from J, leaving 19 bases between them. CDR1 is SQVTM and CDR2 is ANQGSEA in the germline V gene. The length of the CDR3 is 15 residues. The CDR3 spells CSVETSGLPTDEQYF. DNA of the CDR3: TGCAGCGTTGAAACCAGCGGTCTCCCAACGGACGAGCAGTACTTC.

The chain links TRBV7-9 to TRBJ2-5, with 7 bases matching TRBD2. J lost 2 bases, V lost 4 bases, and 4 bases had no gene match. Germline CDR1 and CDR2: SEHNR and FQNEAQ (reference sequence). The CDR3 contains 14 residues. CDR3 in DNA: TGTGCCAGCAGCTCCAGCGGGGAGCAAGAGACCCAGTACTTC. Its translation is CASSSSGEQETQYF.

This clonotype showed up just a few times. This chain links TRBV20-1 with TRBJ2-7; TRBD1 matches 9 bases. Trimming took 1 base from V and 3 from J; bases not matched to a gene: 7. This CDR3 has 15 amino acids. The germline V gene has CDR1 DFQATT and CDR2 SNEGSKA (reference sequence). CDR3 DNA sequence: TGCAGTGCTAGAGGGGACAGGGATCCCTTCTACGAGCAGTACTTC. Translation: CSARGDRDPFYEQYF.

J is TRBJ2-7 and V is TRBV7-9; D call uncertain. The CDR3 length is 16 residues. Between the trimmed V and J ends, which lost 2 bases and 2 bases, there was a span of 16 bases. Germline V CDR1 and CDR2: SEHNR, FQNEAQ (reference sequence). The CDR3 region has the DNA TGTGCCAGCAGCTTACGCGTGGCGGAACTCGCCTACGAGCAGTACTTC. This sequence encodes CASSLRVAELAYEQYF.

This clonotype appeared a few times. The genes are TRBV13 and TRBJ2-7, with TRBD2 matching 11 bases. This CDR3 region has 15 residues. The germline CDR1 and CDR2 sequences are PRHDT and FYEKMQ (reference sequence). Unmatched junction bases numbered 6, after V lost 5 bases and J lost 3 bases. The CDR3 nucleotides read TGTGCCAGCAGCGCCCAACTAGCGGGAGTCTACGAGCAGTACTTC. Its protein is CASSAQLAGVYEQYF. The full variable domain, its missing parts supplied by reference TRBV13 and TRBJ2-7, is AAGVIQSPRHLIKEKRETATLKCYPIPRHDTVYWYQQGPGQDPQFLISFYEKMQSDKGSIPDRFSAQQFSDYHSELNMSSLELGDSALYFCASSAQLAGVYEQYFGPGTRLTVT.

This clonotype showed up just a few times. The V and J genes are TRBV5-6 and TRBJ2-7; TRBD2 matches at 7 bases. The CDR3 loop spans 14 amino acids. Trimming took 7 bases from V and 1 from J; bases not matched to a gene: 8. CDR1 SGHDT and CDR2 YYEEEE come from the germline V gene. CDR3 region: CASGRVLESYEQYF. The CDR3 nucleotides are TGTGCCAGCGGGAGGGTACTTGAATCCTACGAGCAGTACTTC.

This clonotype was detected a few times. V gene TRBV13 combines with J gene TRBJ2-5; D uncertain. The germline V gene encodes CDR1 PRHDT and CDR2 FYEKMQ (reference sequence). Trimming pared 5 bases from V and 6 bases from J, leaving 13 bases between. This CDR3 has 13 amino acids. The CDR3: CASSHPVDKTQYF. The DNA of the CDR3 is TGTGCCAGCAGCCACCCCGTAGATAAGACCCAGTACTTC.

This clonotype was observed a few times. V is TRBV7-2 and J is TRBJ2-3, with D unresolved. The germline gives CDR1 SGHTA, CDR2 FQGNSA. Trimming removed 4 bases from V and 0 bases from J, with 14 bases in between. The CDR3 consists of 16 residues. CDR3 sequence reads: CASSYPSHASTDTQYF. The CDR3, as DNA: TGTGCCAGCAGCTATCCGTCCCACGCTAGCACAGATACGCAGTATTTT.

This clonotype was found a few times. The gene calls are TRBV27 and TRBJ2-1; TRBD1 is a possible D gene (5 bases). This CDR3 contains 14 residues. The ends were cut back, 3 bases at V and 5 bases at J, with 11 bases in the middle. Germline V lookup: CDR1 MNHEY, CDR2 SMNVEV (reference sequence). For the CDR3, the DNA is TGTGCCAGCAGTTTTGTTGGGGCAGACAATGAGCAGTTCTTC. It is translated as CASSFVGADNEQFF.

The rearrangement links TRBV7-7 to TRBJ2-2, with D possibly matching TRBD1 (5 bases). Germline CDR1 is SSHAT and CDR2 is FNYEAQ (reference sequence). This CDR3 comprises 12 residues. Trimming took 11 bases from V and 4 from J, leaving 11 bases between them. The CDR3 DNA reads TGTGCCCTAGAAGGGGCCACCGGGGAGCTGTTTTTT. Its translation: CALEGATGELFF.

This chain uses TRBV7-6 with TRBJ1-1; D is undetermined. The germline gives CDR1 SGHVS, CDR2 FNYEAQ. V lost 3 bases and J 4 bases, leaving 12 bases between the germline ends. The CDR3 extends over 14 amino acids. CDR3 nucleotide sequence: TGTGCCAGCAGCTTGATAATCGAGGCCACTGAAGCTTTCTTT. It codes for CASSLIIEATEAFF.

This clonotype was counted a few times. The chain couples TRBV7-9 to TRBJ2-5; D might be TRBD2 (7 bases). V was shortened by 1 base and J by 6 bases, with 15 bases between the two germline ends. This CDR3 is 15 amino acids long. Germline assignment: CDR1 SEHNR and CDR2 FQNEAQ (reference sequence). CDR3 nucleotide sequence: TGTGCCAGCAGCTTAGAAGGGGGGGCAGCAAAGACCCAGTACTTC. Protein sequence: CASSLEGGAAKTQYF. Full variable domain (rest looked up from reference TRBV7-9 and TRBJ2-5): DTGVSQNPRHKITKRGQNVTFRCDPISEHNRLYWYRQTLGQGPEFLTYFQNEAQLEKSRLLSDRFSAERPKGSFSTLEIQRTEQGDSAMYLCASSLEGGAAKTQYFGPGTRLLVL.

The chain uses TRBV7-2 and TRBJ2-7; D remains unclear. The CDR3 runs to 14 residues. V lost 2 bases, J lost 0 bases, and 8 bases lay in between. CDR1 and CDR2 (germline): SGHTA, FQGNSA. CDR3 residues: CASSLKSSSYEQYF. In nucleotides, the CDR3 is TGTGCCAGCAGCTTAAAGAGTAGCTCCTACGAGCAGTACTTC.

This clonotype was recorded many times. DNA for the CDR3: TGTGCCAGCAGCTTGGCAGATGAGCAGTTCTTC. This encodes CASSLADEQFF. The chain links TRBV7-9 to TRBJ2-1; D ambiguous. The CDR3 sequence is 11 residues long. The germline gives CDR1 SEHNR, CDR2 FQNEAQ (reference sequence). Between the trimmed V and J ends, which lost 3 bases and 8 bases, there was a span of 5 bases. Drawing the rest from reference TRBV7-9 and TRBJ2-1, the complete variable domain is DTGVSQNPRHKITKRGQNVTFRCDPISEHNRLYWYRQTLGQGPEFLTYFQNEAQLEKSRLLSDRFSAERPKGSFSTLEIQRTEQGDSAMYLCASSLADEQFFGPGTRLTVL.